This T cell receptor beta chain is drawn from a study of T cell responses to AZD1222 COVID-19 vaccine. Study findings and constraints: At 160-218 and 743-854, vaccine-associated CD4 TCRs were dominant, and they spanned spike. White British donors predominated, females outnumbered males, and clonal diversity was possibly underestimated. The study found Spike-specific TCR breadth and depth rose after two AZD1222 doses.

About this clone itself: Its antigen is undetermined.

The CDR3 runs to 17 residues. Germline V gene data show CDR1 as SNHLY and CDR2 as FYNNEI. The V and J ends lost 6 bases and 5 bases, in that order; junction bases with no gene match: 15. This table comes from immunoSEQ multiplex PCR, and its TCRdb copy is limited to in-frame clones, with some not included. This sample carries some 130,000 clones, about 94% of them seen once, and the ten largest clones take about 0.91%. The V and J genes are TRBV2 and TRBJ2-7, with 11 bases matching TRBD2. The sequence derives from an adult in good health. The sequencing here drew on peripheral blood, taken on day 0 of AZD1222 vaccination. CDR3 residues: CASRGSSGGLYWHEQYF. The CDR3 DNA sequence: TGTGCCAGCAGGGGGTCTAGCGGGGGGCTTTATTGGCACGAGCAGTACTTC.